This record looks at one TCR beta chain sequence and its context. Seattle's cohort entered during active infection and was followed longitudinally. This specimen belongs to a study of blood T cell repertoires in COVID-19. Study at large: Acute-phase and convalescent COVID-19 samples originated in the United States, Italy and Spain. Sample material is recorded as cDNA or gDNA derived from T cells, B-cell-depleted T cells, or PBMCs.

In the original workflow: Reference gene primer amplification gave estimated nucleated cell counts. Sequenced by immunoSEQ multiplex PCR; TCRdb stores in-frame clones only, minus some. That table supplies the V and J calls and clone size; D and trimming were determined from the DNA. The data show about 500,000 clones, with about 88% seen just once and roughly 8% held by the top ten. The germline gives CDR1 SNHLY, CDR2 FYNNEI. This CDR3 has 14 amino acids. The J segment lost 0 bases and the V segment lost 10 bases, leaving 5 bases of the junction unmatched. The sequence was obtained from a woman between 45 and 65 years old with COVID-19, enrolled during active disease. The sequenced sample was peripheral blood. The chain combines TRBV2 with TRBJ1-3; 8 nucleotides agree with TRBD1. The CDR3 sequence is CATMDRDSGNTIYF. CDR3 DNA sequence: TGTGCCACCATGGACAGGGACTCTGGAAACACCATATATTTT.